The 21 T cell receptor beta chains presented below share a single source sample, sequenced in a study of CD8 T cells in ankylosing spondylitis (dated by TCRdb to the late 2010s). Receptors were amplified or captured by 5' RACE. The sequencer listed for this sample is Illumina HiSeq 2500. TCRdb reran the public reads through fastp at Q25 and MiXCR, keeping productive beta chains. Each entry merges the rows of one CDR3 protein and shows their most common DNA and genes. The sample records under 250,000 distinct CDR3 sequences, approximately 24% of which are singletons. The top ten clones comprise about 7% of the sample. The sequenced material came from blood, either unsorted or a sorted T cell fraction (not recorded which). All receptors come from a male donor with ankylosing spondylitis or in good health (not recorded which).

This clonotype was counted ten times or more. The CDR3 nucleotides are TGTGCCAGCAGTTACTCGAAGGCAAGGGACGAGCAGTACTTC. As protein: CASSYSKARDEQYF. V and J are TRBV6-2 or TRBV6-3 and TRBJ2-7; D gene unclear. CDR1 is MNHEY and CDR2 is SVGEGT in the germline V gene. The CDR3 contains 14 residues. V was pared by 0 bases and J by 5 bases, with 11 bases between.

This clonotype has just a few counts. V and J are TRBV29-1 and TRBJ2-5; D gene uncertain. The CDR3 totals 13 residues. Germline CDR1 is SQVTM and CDR2 is ANQGSEA. Trimming pared 4 bases from V and 1 base from J, leaving 10 bases between. CDR3 DNA sequence: TGCAGCGTTGTTTCTCAGCTCCAAGAGACCCAGTACTTC. Translated, it gives CSVVSQLQETQYF.

This clonotype has a count of ten or more. This sequence joins TRBV25-1 and TRBJ1-1, with D possibly matching TRBD1 (5 bases). Germline CDR1 and CDR2: MGHDK and SYGVNS. CDR3 length: 15 amino acids. Trimming removed 5 bases at V and 5 bases at J, with 18 bases between. CDR3 bases: TGTGCCAGCAGTCACCAGGGCGGTAGTATGACTGAAGCTTTCTTT. Its protein is CASSHQGGSMTEAFF.

This clonotype was detected ten times or more. The chain carries TRBV7-2 and TRBJ2-7; 8 bases line up with TRBD1. Germline V lookup: CDR1 SGHTA, CDR2 FQGNSA. The trim removed 5 bases at V and 1 base at J, leaving 10 bases unmatched. The CDR3 length is 16 residues. CDR3 sequence (DNA): TGTGCCAGCAGCCCCTCCCGACAGGGGCCATCCTACGAGCAGTACTTC. It yields the protein CASSPSRQGPSYEQYF. Filled out from reference TRBV7-2 and TRBJ2-7, the complete variable domain reads GAGVSQSPSNKVTEKGKDVELRCDPISGHTALYWYRQSLGQGLEFLIYFQGNSAPDKSGLPSDRFSAERTGGSVSTLTIQRTQQEDSAVYLCASSPSRQGPSYEQYFGPGTRLTVT.

This clonotype turned up a few times. The chain has TRBV3-1 and TRBJ2-7; TRBD2 is a possible D gene (6 bases). The germline gives CDR1 LGHDT, CDR2 YNNKEL (reference sequence). This CDR3 contains 14 residues. V lost 6 bases and J 3 bases, leaving 15 bases between the germline ends. The CDR3 sequence: CASSRGLLIYEQYF. CDR3 DNA sequence: TGTGCCAGCAGTCGGGGACTCCTTATCTACGAGCAGTACTTC.

This clonotype was picked up many times. The chain combines TRBV5-1 with TRBJ1-2; D is possibly TRBD1 (6 bases). The germline V and J ends were trimmed by 10 bases and 6 bases, with 19 bases remaining between them. There are 13 residues in the CDR3. Germline loops: CDR1 SGHRS, CDR2 YFSETQ. The CDR3 loop is CACPPDRSDGYTF. The CDR3 nucleotides are TGCGCCTGCCCCCCAGACAGGTCGGATGGCTACACCTTC.

Written as DNA, the CDR3 is TGCAGTGCTCCGGACAACACAGATACGCAGTATTTT. Protein product: CSAPDNTDTQYF. V usage is TRBV20-1 and J usage is TRBJ2-3, with a tentative D call TRBD1 (5 bases). The CDR3 has 12 residues. V lost 5 bases to trimming and J lost 2 bases, with 8 bases between them. Germline CDR1 reads DFQATT; CDR2 reads SNEGSKA (reference sequence).

This clonotype was recorded many times. The chain couples TRBV28 to TRBJ2-7; 7 bases fit TRBD1. This CDR3 comprises 14 residues. V was pared by 6 bases and J by 6 bases, with 11 bases of the junction left unmatched. The germline gives CDR1 MDHEN, CDR2 SYDVKM. CDR3: CASSPGTALSEQYF. The CDR3 DNA reads TGTGCCAGCAGCCCCGGGACAGCTCTTTCCGAGCAGTACTTC.

The sample holds a few counts of this clonotype. This chain joins TRBV29-1 and TRBJ1-3; D perhaps matches TRBD1 (5 bases). Trimming took off 6 bases at V and 2 bases at J, with 11 bases between the two ends. The CDR3 extends over 13 amino acids. Germline CDR1 is SQVTM and CDR2 is ANQGSEA. CDR3 residues: CSVGPGTGNTIYF. The CDR3 DNA follows: TGCAGCGTCGGGCCAGGGACTGGAAACACCATATATTTT. Supplemented by reference TRBV29-1 and TRBJ1-3, the full variable domain reads SAVISQKPSRDICQRGTSLTIQCQVDSQVTMMFWYRQQPGQSLTLIATANQGSEATYESGFVIDKFPISRPNLTFSTLTVSNMSPEDSSIYLCSVGPGTGNTIYFGEGSWLTVV.

This clonotype has just one count. The V and J genes are TRBV5-5 and TRBJ1-1; weak D call: TRBD1 (6 bases). The V end was cut by 4 bases, the J end by 1 base, with 11 bases between. This CDR3 region has 14 residues. Looked up from germline, CDR1 is SGHKS and CDR2 is YYEKEE (reference sequence). Written as DNA, the CDR3 is TGTGCCAGCAGCGGTGGACAGAAGAACACTGAAGCTTTCTTT. Protein sequence: CASSGGQKNTEAFF.

This clonotype was observed a few times. The chain links TRBV20-1 to TRBJ2-5; D unresolved. Trimming removed 2 bases from V and 4 bases from J, with 11 bases in between. This CDR3 is 13 amino acids long. Germline assignment: CDR1 DFQATT and CDR2 SNEGSKA (reference sequence). The CDR3 nucleotides are TGCAGTGCTAGATCCCCAGTCCGAGAGACCCAGTACTTC. It codes for CSARSPVRETQYF.

This clonotype was seen ten or more times. The chain is built from TRBV5-4 and TRBJ2-6; the match to TRBD1 covers 10 bases. This CDR3 is 18 amino acids long. Germline V gene lookup returns CDR1 SGHNT and CDR2 YYREEE (reference sequence). Unmatched junction bases numbered 7, after V lost 0 bases and J lost 4 bases. CDR3 amino acids: CASSLGGDRGIGANVLTF. The CDR3 nucleotides read TGTGCCAGCAGCTTGGGCGGGGACAGGGGTATAGGGGCCAACGTCCTGACTTTC.

CDR3: CASSLPGQGFGKQYF. The CDR3 DNA follows: TGTGCCAGCAGCTTACCGGGACAGGGGTTTGGTAAGCAGTACTTC. The chain links TRBV7-9 to TRBJ2-7; TRBD1 agrees at 10 bases. Germline lookup yields CDR1 SEHNR and CDR2 FQNEAQ (reference sequence). The trim removed 2 bases at V and 8 bases at J, leaving 9 bases unmatched. The CDR3 loop spans 15 amino acids.

The chain links TRBV6-5 to TRBJ2-2, with no clear D. The germline V gene has CDR1 MNHEY and CDR2 SVGAGI. The CDR3 runs 12 residues. Trimming cost V 7 bases and J 5 bases, with 8 bases left between them. The CDR3 coding sequence is TGTGCCAGCACTCGGCAGACCGGGGAGCTGTTTTTT. This sequence encodes CASTRQTGELFF.

This clonotype has a count of ten or more. The CDR3, as DNA: TGTGCCAGCACCAGCAGCAGAGGGGTAAAGAACACTGAAGCTTTCTTT. Residues: CASTSSRGVKNTEAFF. The gene calls are TRBV27 and TRBJ1-1; tentatively, D is TRBD1 (5 bases). Trimming took 7 bases from V and 1 from J, leaving 19 bases between them. CDR3 length: 16 amino acids. In germline, CDR1 is MNHEY, CDR2 SMNVEV (reference sequence).

The sample holds a few counts of this clonotype. This sequence joins TRBV20-1 and TRBJ1-6; 9 nucleotides align to TRBD1. Germline loops: CDR1 DFQATT, CDR2 SNEGSKA (reference sequence). J lost 0 bases, V lost 0 bases, and 0 bases had no gene match. This CDR3 is 16 amino acids long. The CDR3 reads CSAREGQGSYNSPLHF. DNA for the CDR3: TGCAGTGCTAGAGAGGGACAGGGCTCCTATAATTCACCCCTCCACTTT.

This clonotype came up many times. The chain recombines TRBV20-1 with TRBJ1-1, with D unclear. Germline V gene data show CDR1 as DFQATT and CDR2 as SNEGSKA (reference sequence). Trimming pared 3 bases from V and 5 bases from J, leaving 7 bases between. CDR3 length: 11 amino acids. The CDR3 here is CSASTVTEAFF. DNA of the CDR3: TGCAGTGCTAGTACTGTAACTGAAGCTTTCTTT.

On this clonotype itself: A much larger clonotype is one base distant, so this may be a read error. This sequence joins TRBV29-1 and TRBJ2-1; D not resolved. Looked up from germline, CDR1 is SQVTM and CDR2 is ANQGSEA. This CDR3 has 11 residues. Here the CDR3 DNA reads TGCAGCGTTGAACTATACAATGAGCAGTCCTTC. As protein: CSVELYNEQSF.

This clonotype came up a few times. The chain recombines TRBV6-1 with TRBJ1-5; 7 bases line up with TRBD1. V shed 5 bases, J shed 5 bases, and the junction held 3 bases outside the gene matches. Germline V gene sequence: CDR1 MNHNS, CDR2 SASEGT. The CDR3 spans 13 residues. DNA for the CDR3: TGTGCCAGCAGTAAAGACAGGGATCAGCCCCAGCATTTT. Translating it yields CASSKDRDQPQHF.

This clonotype was detected ten times or more. This chain joins TRBV20-1 and TRBJ2-2; TRBD2 matches 8 bases. Germline CDR1 reads DFQATT; CDR2 reads SNEGSKA (reference sequence). Trimming removed 6 bases from V and 6 bases from J; junction bases left unmatched: 15. The CDR3 runs 16 residues. As DNA, the CDR3 is TGCAGTGCGATCTGGACTAGCCGAGGATTATCCGGGGAGCTGTTTTTT. Residues: CSAIWTSRGLSGELFF.

The chain recombines TRBV6-1 with TRBJ1-6; D not resolved. The germline V gene has CDR1 MNHNS and CDR2 SASEGT. This CDR3 comprises 14 residues. V was cut by 5 bases and J by 7 bases, with 12 bases left in between. CDR3 sequence: CASSQGRANSPLHF. In DNA, the CDR3 is TGTGCCAGCAGTCAAGGACGGGCAAATTCACCCCTCCACTTT.